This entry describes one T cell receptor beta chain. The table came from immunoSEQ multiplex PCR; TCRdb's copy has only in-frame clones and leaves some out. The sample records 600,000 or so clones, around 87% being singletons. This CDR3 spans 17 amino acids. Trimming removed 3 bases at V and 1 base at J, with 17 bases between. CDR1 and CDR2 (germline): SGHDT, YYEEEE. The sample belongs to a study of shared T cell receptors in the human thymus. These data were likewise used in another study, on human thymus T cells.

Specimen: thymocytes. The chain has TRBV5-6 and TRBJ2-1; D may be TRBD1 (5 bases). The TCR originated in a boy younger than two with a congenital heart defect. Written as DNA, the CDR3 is TGTGCCAGCAGCTGCGAATCCCCAGGGTTTTCCTACAATGAGCAGTTCTTC. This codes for CASSCESPGFSYNEQFF.